Below, one T cell receptor beta chain is given with its context. The antigen is not known. V lost 3 bases, J lost 9 bases, and 14 bases lay in between. Germline CDR1 and CDR2: MNHEY and SVGEGT. CDR3 length: 14 residues. Investigators prepared the TCR beta libraries by applying iRepertoire HTBI primers and Arm-PCR of CDR3 regions. One entry per CDR3 protein, called by TCRdb with MiXCR from the multiplex PCR reads. The sample records some 450,000 distinct CDR3 sequences, about 17% being singletons. Time point denoted: newly diagnosed GD, antithyroid drugs for less than 3 months. The authors made the TCR library using RNA they extracted from PBMCs. Graves' disease diagnosis followed American Thyroid Association guidelines. This sample was taken from a study of regulatory T cells in long-lasting Graves disease. General observations from the study: Newly diagnosed Graves' patients exceeded persistent ones in TCR diversity. No thyroid tissue was studied; the work used peripheral blood only.

These records were also assigned to another study, of T cells in Graves' hyperthyroidism and ophthalmopathy. This second report adds: The primer set for the first-round RT-PCR of the TCR CDR3 was HTBI.

This clonotype was obtained from a woman younger than 45 with Graves disease. The chain is built from TRBV6-2 or TRBV6-3 and TRBJ2-2; D gene unclear. The material was peripheral blood mononuclear cells (PBMCs), obtained at new diagnosis, from a patient treated with antithyroid drugs. The CDR3 loop reads CASSYNGIARELFF. The CDR3 region has the DNA TGTGCCAGCAGTTATAACGGCATCGCTAGGGAGCTGTTTTTT.